Listed below are T cell receptor beta chains from one sample, sequenced in a study of T cells in Graves' hyperthyroidism and ophthalmopathy. TCRdb independently ran MiXCR on the multiplex PCR reads; one entry per CDR3 protein. The sample lists about 640,000 distinct CDR3 sequences, more than 20% occurring once. The sequenced material came from blood. The receptor set was obtained from a man aged 25-40 years with Graves' ophthalmopathy. The conserved cysteine and the conserved F or W are not part of the CDR3 here. Fields, in order: J gene, clone size, V gene, CDR3 protein. Expanded clones get a size class; other rows say once, few or many, or leave the size out.

J: TRBJ2-7
size: few
V: TRBV6-2/TRBV6-3
CDR3: ASSSGAPPVYEQY

J: TRBJ2-2
size: -
V: TRBV30
CDR3: AWNRRKYLGLAGNTGELF

J: TRBJ2-7
size: many
V: TRBV4-3
CDR3: ASSQDRAYEQY

J: TRBJ2-1
size: few
V: TRBV7-9
CDR3: ASSPPPKTSGSTYNEQF

J: TRBJ2-7
size: -
V: TRBV3-1
CDR3: ASSQSRGWVGYEQY

J: TRBJ1-1
size: few
V: TRBV7-9
CDR3: ASSAGVEAF

J: TRBJ2-3
size: -
V: TRBV7-2
CDR3: ASSFGLAIDTQY

J: TRBJ1-1
size: many
V: TRBV28
CDR3: ASSYPGLQGTEAF

J: TRBJ2-1
size: -
V: TRBV20-1
CDR3: SANTQREGTRSF

J: TRBJ2-1
size: few
V: TRBV29-1
CDR3: SVGGTALYLSYNEQF

J: TRBJ1-1
size: -
V: TRBV5-6
CDR3: ASSSRWEGQSEAF

J: TRBJ1-5
size: few
V: TRBV10-3
CDR3: AISESDIREPQH

J: TRBJ2-3
size: many
V: TRBV7-2
CDR3: ASSLELAGGGLGDTQY

J: TRBJ2-7
size: many
V: TRBV6-2/TRBV6-3
CDR3: ASIYGIGPGEQY

J: TRBJ1-1
size: -
V: TRBV7-9
CDR3: ASSRWDRQGGTEAF

J: TRBJ2-7
size: few
V: TRBV5-1
CDR3: ASSLGGFSYEQY

J: TRBJ2-1
size: few
V: TRBV6-5
CDR3: ASSYLAGGSYNEQF

J: TRBJ2-7
size: few
V: TRBV24-1
CDR3: ATSAEDRGKTYEQY

J: TRBJ2-7
size: -
V: TRBV27
CDR3: ASSIGQGKLREQY

J: TRBJ1-1
size: few
V: TRBV27
CDR3: ASSIGTVGGAF

J: TRBJ1-2
size: few
V: TRBV25-1
CDR3: ASSGSPAGGYT

J: TRBJ2-2
size: -
V: TRBV5-1
CDR3: ASSLQQSNTGELF

J: TRBJ2-1
size: many
V: TRBV5-1
CDR3: ASSLELATGEQF

J: TRBJ2-1
size: -
V: TRBV29-1
CDR3: SVLGVSSYNEQF

J: TRBJ1-2
size: -
V: TRBV19
CDR3: ASSGQGYYT

J: TRBJ1-1
size: many
V: TRBV30
CDR3: AWSSPPLSRLLTEAF

J: TRBJ2-7
size: many
V: TRBV11-2
CDR3: ASSVAGTGYEQY

J: TRBJ2-5
size: -
V: TRBV10-3
CDR3: AISEERGETQY

J: TRBJ1-5
size: many
V: TRBV11-2
CDR3: ASSLGAGQPQH

J: TRBJ1-1
size: few
V: TRBV4-3
CDR3: ASSQEGYATTEAF

J: TRBJ1-2
size: -
V: TRBV6-1
CDR3: ASSELLNHGYT

J: TRBJ2-5
size: -
V: TRBV6-2/TRBV6-3
CDR3: ASKSSGKEGPRETQY

J: TRBJ2-2
size: few
V: TRBV6-1
CDR3: ASSYDREQELF

J: TRBJ1-5
size: many
V: TRBV18
CDR3: ASSPGNQPQH

J: TRBJ1-5
size: few
V: TRBV27
CDR3: ASRRDYSNQPQH

J: TRBJ2-7
size: few
V: TRBV24-1
CDR3: ATSDSGRVDEQY

J: TRBJ2-1
size: -
V: TRBV10-3
CDR3: AISGQTHYNEQF